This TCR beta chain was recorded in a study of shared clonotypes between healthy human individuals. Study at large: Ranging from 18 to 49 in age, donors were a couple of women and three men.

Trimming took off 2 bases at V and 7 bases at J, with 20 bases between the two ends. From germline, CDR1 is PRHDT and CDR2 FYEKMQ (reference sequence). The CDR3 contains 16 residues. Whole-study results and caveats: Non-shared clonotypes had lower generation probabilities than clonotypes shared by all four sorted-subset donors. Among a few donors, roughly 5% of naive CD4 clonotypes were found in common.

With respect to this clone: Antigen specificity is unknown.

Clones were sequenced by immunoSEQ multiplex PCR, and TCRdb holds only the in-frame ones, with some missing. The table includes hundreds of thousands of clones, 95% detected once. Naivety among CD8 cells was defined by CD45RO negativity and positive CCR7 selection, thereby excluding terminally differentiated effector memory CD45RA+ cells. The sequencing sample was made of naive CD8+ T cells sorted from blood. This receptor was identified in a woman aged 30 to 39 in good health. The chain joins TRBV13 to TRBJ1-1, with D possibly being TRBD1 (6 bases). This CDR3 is CASSLRGVAQGNEAFF. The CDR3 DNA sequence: TGTGCCAGCAGCTTACGGGGGGTCGCGCAGGGGAATGAAGCTTTCTTT.